This record looks at one T cell receptor beta chain sequence and its context. The antigen is unknown. This sample is part of a study of CXCR3-negative and CXCR3-positive naive CD8 T cells. Overall study results and limits: CXCR3 expression partially decreased after cryopreservation; most assays used fresh PBMCs. TRB CDR3 hydrophobicity was greater in CXCR3-positive naive cells than in CXCR3-negative naive cells. Diversity was high in both naive subsets and much lower in memory cells.

The method, 5' RACE with UMI labels, was used to prepare the TRB cDNA libraries. TCRdb processed the 5' RACE reads again and assigns one entry to each CDR3 protein, with no DNA. This sample's table has approximately 58,000 distinct CDR3 sequences. CDR1 and CDR2 from the germline V gene are SGHTA and FQGNSA. The CDR3 totals 16 residues. Sample: naive CXCR3- CD8+ T cells from blood. Subset in this sample: CD45RO-CCR7+CD27+CD95- naive CD8+ T cells lacking CXCR3 (TNR3-). V and J are TRBV7-2 and TRBJ2-7; lacking DNA, the TRBD2 call made by TCRdb goes unchecked. The TCR was taken from a human donor in good health. Some clones in this sample may be carry-over from other donors' samples. The CDR3: CASSFPTSHVSYEQYF.